This T cell receptor (beta chain) was profiled in a study of Ad26.COV2.S vaccination and SARS-CoV-2 variants. Whole-study findings and limits: Breadth of non-spike TCRs did not differ between vaccinees and placebo recipients.

The CDR3 contains 17 residues. Germline lookup yields CDR1 MGHRA and CDR2 YSYEKL. V was shortened by 0 bases and J by 1 base, with 12 bases between the two germline ends. TCRdb keeps only in-frame clones here, not all; method: immunoSEQ multiplex PCR. Of some 350,000 clones listed, about 90% are singletons. Concerning this clone: The antigen is not known.

The chain recombines TRBV4-1 with TRBJ1-4; D remains ambiguous. The specimen was peripheral blood, collected after recovery from COVID-19. The sequence was obtained from a human donor who had recovered from COVID-19. The CDR3 bases are TGCGCCAGCAGCCAAGATTTGAGGCGGGTAACTAATGAAAAACTGTTTTTT. The encoded protein is CASSQDLRRVTNEKLFF.